This TCR beta chain appears in the sequencing data of a study of blood T cell repertoires in COVID-19. Study-level information: There were acute and convalescent COVID-19 samples, and they came from the United States, Italy and Spain.

In the authors' workflow: Scientists estimated how many nucleated cells there were by amplifying reference gene primers. Repertoires were generated with immunoSEQ multiplex PCR, while TCRdb's copy carries only in-frame clones and drops some. That table furnishes V, J and clone size, whereas the DNA furnished D and trimming. The sample lists tens of thousands of clones, nearly 90% seen once, with 4% to 5% in the top ten. The clonotype was recovered from a woman between 50 and 59 years old with active COVID-19. The sequenced sample consisted of peripheral blood.

The CDR3 DNA reads TGTGCCAGTAGCAGAATACAGGGTAATTCCTACAATGAGCAGTTCTTC. Its protein is CASSRIQGNSYNEQFF. The rearrangement joins TRBV19 to TRBJ2-1, with TRBD1 as a possible D gene (6 bases). V was pared by 6 bases and J by 1 base, with 16 bases between. The CDR3 covers 16 residues. Germline lookup yields CDR1 LNHDA and CDR2 SQIVND (reference sequence).